This T cell receptor (beta chain) is from a study of response to subunit inactivated influenza vaccine (dated 2018 in TCRdb). Broadly, across the study: To follow how T cells responded to a trivalent subunit inactivated influenza vaccine, the researchers relied on deep quantitative profiling of the T cell receptor repertoire. The full study reports these points: It was suggested by the authors that each seasonal influenza vaccination may recruit only a limited number of new T cells.

The library was produced with RT-PCR. For sequencing, an Illumina HiSeq 2500 was employed. TCRdb reprocessing: public reads trimmed at Q25 with fastp, clones called with MiXCR, in-frame beta chains kept. Under each unique CDR3 protein, matching rows form one entry showing the most common genes and DNA. Recorded for this sample are hundreds of thousands of distinct CDR3 sequences; about 18% of them occurred a single time. The ten largest account for about 11% of the sample. According to the germline V gene, CDR1 reads LGHNA and CDR2 reads YSLEER. After removal of 2 bases from V and 3 bases from J, the junction retains 7 bases not matched to a gene. Including cysteine and phenylalanine, the CDR3 has 15 amino acids. Just the 45-base CDR3 DNA is kept, in frame starting at base 1. With regard to this clonotype: This clone's antigen is unknown. Nothing much larger sits one base from this clone, and base qualities are not available.

Sequencing used PBMCs from blood, obtained approximately 5 days after vaccination. Rearrangement joined TRBV4-3 to TRBJ2-7; 7 bases in between match TRBD2. This TCR was recovered from a man over 45 who received an inactivated influenza vaccine. Donor details come from another sample of the same person, matched by shared clones. The nucleotides are TGCGCCAGCAGCCAAAGGCGGGAGAAGTACTACGAGCAGTACTTC. The resulting protein is CASSQRREKYYEQYF.